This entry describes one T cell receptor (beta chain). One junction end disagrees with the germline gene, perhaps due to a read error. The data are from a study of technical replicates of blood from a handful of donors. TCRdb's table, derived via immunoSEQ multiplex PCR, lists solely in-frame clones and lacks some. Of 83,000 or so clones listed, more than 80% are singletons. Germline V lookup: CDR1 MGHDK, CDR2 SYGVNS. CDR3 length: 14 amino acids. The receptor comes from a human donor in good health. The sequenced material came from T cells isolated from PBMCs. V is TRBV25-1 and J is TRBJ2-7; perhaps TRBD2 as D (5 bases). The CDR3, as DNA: TGTGCCAGCAGTGAATACGAGGGCTCCCACGAGCAGTACTTC. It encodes CASSEYEGSHEQYF.